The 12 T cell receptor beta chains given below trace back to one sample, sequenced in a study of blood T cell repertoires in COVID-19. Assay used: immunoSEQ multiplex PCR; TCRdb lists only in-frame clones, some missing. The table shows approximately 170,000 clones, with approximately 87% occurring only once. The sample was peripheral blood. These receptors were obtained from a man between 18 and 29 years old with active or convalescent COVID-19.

The CDR3 coding sequence is TGTGCCAGCACCCCCAGAGTAGCGGGGAACACCGGGGAGCTGTTTTTT. Its translation is CASTPRVAGNTGELFF. This chain connects TRBV7-9 to TRBJ2-2; 7 bases line up with TRBD2. CDR3 length: 16 amino acids. Trimming cost V 7 bases and J 1 base; bases outside gene matches: 9. Germline V gene lookup returns CDR1 SEHNR and CDR2 FQNEAQ (reference sequence).

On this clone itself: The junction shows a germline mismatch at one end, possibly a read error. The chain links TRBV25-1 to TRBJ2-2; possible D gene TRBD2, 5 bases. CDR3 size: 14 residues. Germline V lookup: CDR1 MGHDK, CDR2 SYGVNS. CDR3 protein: CASSELQNTGELFF. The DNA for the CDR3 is TGTGCCAGCAGTGAGCTTCAAAACACCGGGGAGCTATTTTTT.

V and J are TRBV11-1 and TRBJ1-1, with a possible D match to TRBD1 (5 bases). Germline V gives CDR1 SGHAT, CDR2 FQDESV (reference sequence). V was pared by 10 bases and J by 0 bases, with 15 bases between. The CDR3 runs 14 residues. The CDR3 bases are TGTGCCACGGCCCGCTCAGGGATGAACACTGAAGCTTTCTTT. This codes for CATARSGMNTEAFF.

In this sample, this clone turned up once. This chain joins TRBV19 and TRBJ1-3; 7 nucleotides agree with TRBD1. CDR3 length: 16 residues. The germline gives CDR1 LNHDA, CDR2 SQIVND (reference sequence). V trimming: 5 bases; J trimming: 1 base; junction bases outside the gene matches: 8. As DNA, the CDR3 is TGTGCCAGTAGTCGAGGCAGGGGGACTTCTGGAAACACCATATATTTT. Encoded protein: CASSRGRGTSGNTIYF.

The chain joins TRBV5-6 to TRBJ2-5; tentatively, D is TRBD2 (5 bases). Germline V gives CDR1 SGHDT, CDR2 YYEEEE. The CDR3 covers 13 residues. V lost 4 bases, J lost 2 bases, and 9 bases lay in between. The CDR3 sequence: CASSHAGQETQYF. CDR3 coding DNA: TGTGCCAGCAGCCATGCGGGTCAAGAGACCCAGTACTTC.

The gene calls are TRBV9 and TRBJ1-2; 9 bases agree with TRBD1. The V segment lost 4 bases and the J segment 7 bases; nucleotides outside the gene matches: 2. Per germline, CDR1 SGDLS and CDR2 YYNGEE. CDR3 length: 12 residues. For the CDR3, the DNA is TGTGCCAGCAGCTCGGGACAGGGTGGCTACACCTTC. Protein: CASSSGQGGYTF.

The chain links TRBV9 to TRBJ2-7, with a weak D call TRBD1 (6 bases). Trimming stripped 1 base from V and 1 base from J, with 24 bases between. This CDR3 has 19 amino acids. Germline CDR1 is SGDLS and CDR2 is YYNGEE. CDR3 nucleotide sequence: TGTGCCAGCAGCGTATCGGAAACCGGACAGCTGCGTTCATCCTACGAGCAGTACTTC. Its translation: CASSVSETGQLRSSYEQYF.

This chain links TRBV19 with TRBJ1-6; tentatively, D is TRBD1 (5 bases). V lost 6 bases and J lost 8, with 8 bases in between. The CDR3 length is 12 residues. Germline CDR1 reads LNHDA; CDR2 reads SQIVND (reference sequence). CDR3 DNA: TGTGCCAGTAGGTTCAGGGATTCACCCCTCCACTTT. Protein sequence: CASRFRDSPLHF.

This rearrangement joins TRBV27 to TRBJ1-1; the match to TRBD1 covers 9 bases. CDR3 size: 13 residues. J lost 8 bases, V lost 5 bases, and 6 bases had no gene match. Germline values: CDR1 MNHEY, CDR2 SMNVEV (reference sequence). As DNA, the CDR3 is TGTGCCAGCAGTGGAACAGGGGGCACGGAAGCTTTCTTT. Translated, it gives CASSGTGGTEAFF.

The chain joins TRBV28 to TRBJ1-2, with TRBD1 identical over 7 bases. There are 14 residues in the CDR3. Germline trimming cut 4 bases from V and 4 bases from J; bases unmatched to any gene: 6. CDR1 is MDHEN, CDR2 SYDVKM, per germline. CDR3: CASSSTGVGYGYTF. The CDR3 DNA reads TGTGCCAGCAGTTCCACAGGGGTGGGCTATGGCTACACCTTC.

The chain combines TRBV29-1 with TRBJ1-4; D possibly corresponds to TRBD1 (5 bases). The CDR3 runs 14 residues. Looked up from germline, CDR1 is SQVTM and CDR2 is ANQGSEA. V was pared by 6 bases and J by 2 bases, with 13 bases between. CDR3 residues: CSVRGRGTNEKLFF. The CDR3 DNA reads TGCAGCGTCCGCGGTCGGGGGACTAATGAAAAACTGTTTTTT.

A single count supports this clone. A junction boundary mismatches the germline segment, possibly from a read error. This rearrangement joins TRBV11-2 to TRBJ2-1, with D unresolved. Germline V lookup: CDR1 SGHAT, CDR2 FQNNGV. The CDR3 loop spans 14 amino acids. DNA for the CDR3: TGTGCCAGCAGGTTAGCCGATTGGCCCGATGAGCAGTTCTTC. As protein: CASRLADWPDEQFF.